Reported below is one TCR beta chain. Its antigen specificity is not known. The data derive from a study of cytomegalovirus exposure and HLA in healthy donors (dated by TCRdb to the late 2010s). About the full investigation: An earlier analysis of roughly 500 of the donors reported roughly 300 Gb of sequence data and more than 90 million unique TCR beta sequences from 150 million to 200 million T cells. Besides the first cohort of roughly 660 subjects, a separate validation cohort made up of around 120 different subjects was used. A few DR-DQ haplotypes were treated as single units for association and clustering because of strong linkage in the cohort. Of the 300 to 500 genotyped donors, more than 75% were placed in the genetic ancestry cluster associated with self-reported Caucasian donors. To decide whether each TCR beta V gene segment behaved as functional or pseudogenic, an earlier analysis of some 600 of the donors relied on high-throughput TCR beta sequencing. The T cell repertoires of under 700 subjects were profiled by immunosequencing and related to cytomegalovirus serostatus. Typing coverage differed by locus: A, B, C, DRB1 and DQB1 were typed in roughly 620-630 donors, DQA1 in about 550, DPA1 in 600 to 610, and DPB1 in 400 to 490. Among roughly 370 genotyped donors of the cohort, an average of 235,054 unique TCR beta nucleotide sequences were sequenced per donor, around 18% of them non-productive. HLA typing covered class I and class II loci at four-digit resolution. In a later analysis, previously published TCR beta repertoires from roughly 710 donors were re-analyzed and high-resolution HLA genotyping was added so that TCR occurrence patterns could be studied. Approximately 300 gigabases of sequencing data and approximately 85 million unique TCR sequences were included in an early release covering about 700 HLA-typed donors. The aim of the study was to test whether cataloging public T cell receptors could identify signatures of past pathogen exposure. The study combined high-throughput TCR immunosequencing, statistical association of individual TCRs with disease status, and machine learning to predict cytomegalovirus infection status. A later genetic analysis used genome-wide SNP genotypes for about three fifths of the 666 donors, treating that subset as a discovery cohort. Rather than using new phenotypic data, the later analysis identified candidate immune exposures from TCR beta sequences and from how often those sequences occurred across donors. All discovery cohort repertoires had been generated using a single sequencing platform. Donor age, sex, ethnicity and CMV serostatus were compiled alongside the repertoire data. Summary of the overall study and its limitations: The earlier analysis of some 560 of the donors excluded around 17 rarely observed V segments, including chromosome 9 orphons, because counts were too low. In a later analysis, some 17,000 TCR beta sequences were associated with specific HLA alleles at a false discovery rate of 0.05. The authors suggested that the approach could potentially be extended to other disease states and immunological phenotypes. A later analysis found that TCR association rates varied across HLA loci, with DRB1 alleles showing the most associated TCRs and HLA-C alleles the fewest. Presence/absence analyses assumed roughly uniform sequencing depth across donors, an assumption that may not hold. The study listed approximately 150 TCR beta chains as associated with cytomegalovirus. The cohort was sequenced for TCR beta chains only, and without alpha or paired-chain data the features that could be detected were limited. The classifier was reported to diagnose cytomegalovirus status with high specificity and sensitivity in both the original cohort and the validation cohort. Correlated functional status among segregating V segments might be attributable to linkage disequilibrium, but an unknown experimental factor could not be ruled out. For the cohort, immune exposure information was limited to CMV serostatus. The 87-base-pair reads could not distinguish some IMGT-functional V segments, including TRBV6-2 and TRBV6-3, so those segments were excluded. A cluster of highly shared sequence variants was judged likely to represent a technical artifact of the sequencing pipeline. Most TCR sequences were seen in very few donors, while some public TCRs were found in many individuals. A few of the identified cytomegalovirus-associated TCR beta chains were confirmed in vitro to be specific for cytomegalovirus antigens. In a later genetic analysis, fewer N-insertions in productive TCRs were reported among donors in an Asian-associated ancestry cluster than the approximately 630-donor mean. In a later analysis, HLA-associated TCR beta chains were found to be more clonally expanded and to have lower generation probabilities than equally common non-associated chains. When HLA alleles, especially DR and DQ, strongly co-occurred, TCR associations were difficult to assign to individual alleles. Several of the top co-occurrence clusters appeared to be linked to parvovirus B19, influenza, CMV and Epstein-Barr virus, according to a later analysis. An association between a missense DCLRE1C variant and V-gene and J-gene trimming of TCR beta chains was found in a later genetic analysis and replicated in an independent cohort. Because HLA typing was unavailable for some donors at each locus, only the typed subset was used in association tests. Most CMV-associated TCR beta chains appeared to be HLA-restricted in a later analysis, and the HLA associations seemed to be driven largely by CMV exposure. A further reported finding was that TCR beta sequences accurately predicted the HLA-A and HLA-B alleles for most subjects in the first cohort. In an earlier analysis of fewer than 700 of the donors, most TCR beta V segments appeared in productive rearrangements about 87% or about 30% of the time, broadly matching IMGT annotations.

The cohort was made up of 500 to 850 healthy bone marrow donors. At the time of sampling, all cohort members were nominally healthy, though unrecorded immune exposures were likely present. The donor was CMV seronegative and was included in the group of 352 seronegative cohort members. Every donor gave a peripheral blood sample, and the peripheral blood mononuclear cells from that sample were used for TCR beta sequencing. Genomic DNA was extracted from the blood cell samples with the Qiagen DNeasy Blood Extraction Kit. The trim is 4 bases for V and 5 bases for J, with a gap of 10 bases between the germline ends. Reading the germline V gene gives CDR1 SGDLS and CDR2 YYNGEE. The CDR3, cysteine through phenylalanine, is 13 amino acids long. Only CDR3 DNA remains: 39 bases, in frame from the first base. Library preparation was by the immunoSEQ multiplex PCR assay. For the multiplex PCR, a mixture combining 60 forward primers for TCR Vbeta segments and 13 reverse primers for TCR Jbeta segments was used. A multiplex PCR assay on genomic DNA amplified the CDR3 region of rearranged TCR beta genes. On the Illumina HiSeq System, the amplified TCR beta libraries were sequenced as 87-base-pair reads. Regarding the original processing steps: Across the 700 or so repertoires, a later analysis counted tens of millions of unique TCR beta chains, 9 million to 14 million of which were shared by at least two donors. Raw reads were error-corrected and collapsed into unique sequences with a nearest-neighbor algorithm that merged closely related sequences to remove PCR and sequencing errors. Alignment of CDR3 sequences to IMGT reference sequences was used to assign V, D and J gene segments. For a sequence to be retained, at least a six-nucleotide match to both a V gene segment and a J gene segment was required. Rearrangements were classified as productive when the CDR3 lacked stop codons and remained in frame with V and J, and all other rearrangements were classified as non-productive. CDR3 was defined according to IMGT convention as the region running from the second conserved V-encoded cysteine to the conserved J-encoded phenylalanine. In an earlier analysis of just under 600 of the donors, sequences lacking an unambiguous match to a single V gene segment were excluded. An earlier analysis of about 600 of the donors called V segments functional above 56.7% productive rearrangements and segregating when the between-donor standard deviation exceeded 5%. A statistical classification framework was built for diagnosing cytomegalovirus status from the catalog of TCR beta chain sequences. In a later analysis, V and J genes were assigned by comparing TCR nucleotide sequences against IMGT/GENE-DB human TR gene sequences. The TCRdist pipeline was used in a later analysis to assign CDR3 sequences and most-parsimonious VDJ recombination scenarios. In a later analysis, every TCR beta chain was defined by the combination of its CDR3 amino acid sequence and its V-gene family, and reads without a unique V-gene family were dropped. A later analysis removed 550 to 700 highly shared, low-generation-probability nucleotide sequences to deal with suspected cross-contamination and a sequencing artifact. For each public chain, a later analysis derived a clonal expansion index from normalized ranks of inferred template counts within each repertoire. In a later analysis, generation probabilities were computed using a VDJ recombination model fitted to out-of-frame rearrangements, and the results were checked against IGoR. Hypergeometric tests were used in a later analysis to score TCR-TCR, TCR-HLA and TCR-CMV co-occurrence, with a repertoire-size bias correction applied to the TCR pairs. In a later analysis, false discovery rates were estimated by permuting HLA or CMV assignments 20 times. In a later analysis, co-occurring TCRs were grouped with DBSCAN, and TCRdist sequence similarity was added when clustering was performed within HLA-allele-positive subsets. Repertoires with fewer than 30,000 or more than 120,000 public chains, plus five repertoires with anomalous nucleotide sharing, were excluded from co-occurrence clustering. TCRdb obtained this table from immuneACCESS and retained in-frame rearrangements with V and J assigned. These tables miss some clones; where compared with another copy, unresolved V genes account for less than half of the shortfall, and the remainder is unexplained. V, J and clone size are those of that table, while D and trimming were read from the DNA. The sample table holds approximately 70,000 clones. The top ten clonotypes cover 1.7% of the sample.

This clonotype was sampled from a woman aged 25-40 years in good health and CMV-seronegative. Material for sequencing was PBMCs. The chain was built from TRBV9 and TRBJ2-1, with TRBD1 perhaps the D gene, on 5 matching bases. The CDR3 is CASSFDSHNEQFF. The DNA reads TGTGCCAGCAGCTTCGACAGCCACAATGAGCAGTTCTTC.